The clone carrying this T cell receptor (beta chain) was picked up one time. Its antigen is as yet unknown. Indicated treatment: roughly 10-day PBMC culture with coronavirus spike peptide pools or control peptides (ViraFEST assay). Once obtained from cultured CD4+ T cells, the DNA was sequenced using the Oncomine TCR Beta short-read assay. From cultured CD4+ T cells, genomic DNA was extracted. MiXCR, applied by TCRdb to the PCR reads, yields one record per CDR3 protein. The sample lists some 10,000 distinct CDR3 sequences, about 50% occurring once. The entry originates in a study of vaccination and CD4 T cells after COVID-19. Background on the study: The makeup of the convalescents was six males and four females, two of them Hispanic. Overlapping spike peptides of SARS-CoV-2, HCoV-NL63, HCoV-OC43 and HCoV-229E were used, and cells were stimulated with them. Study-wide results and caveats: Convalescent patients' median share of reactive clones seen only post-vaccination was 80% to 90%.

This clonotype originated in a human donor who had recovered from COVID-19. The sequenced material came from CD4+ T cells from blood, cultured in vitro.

The CDR3 loop is CASSFDGDGYTF. The CDR3 DNA reads TGTGCCAGCAGCTTCGACGGGGATGGCTACACCTTC. The J gene is TRBJ1-2, the V gene TRBV7-2; no clear D. V was pared by 3 bases and J by 6 bases, with 8 bases between. From germline, CDR1 is SGHTA and CDR2 FQGNSA. The CDR3 has 12 amino acids.